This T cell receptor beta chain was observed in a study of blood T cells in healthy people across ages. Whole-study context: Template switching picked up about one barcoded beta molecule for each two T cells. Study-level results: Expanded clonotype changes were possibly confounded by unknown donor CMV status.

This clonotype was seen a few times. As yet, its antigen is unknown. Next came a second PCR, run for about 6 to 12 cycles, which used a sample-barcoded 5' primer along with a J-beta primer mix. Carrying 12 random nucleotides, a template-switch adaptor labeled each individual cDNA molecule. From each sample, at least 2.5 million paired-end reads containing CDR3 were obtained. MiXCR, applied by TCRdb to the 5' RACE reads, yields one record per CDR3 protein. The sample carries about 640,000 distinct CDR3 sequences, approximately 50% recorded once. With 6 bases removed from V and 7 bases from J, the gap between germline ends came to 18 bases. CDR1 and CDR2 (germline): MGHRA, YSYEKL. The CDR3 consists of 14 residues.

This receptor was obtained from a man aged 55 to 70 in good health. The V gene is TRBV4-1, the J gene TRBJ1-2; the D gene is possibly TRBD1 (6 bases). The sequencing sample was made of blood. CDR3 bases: TGCGCCAGCAGTCCTCTCGGGGGGGCCCGTGGCTACACCTTC. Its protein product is CASSPLGGARGYTF.